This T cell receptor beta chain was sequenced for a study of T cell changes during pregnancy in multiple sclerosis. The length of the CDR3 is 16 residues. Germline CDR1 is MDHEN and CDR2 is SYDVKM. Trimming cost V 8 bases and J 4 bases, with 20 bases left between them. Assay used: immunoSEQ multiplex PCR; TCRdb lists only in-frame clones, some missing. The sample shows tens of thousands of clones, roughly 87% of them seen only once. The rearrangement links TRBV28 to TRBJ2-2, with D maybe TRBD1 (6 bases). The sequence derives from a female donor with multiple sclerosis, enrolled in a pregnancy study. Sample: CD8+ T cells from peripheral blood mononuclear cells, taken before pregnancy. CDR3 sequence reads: CASGPPGQKITGELFF. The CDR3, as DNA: TGTGCCAGCGGCCCACCGGGACAAAAGATCACCGGGGAGCTGTTTTTT.